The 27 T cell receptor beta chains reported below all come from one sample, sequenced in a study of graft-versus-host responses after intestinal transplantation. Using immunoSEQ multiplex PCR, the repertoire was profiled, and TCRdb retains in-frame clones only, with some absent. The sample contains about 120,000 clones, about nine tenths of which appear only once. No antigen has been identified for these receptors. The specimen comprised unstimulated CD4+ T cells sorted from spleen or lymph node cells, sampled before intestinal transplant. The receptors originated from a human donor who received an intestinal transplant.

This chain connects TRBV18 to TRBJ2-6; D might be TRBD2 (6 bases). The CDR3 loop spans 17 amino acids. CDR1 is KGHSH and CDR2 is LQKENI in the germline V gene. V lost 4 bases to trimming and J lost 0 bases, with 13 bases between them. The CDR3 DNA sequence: TGTGCCAGCTCACGGGATCGGGGGAACTCTGGGGCCAACGTCCTGACTTTC. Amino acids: CASSRDRGNSGANVLTF.

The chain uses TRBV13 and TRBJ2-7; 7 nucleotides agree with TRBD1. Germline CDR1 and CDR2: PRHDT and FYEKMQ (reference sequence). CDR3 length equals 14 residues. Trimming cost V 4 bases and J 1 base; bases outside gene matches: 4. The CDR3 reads CASSWGQPSYEQYF. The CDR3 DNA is TGTGCCAGCAGCTGGGGACAGCCTTCCTACGAGCAGTACTTC.

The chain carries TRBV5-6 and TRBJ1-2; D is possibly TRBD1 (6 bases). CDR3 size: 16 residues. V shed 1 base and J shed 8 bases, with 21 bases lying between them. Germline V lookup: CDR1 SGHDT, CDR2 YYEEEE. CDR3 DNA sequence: TGTGCCAGCAGCTTGCCTGTTCCCGGACAGCTCTACGGCTACACCTTC. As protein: CASSLPVPGQLYGYTF.

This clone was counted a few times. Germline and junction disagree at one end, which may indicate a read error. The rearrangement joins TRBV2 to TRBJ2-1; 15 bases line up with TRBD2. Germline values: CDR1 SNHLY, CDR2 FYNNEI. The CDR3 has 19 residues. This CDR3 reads CASSEAGLAGGSSYNEQFF. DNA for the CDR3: TGTGCCAGCAGCGAAGCCGGACTAGCGGGAGGGAGCTCCTACAATGAGCAGTTCTTC.

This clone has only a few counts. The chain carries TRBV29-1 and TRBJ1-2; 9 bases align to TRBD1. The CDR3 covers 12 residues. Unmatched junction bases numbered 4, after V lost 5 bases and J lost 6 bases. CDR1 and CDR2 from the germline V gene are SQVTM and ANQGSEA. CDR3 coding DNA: TGCAGCGTTCAGGGACAGGGTCATGGCTACACCTTC. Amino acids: CSVQGQGHGYTF.

CDR3 amino acids: CASSRLAGGHNEQFF. The CDR3, as DNA: TGTGCCAGCAGTCGACTAGCGGGGGGTCACAATGAGCAGTTCTTC. The J gene is TRBJ2-1, the V gene TRBV7-2, with 13 bases matching TRBD2. The trim removed 6 bases at V and 5 bases at J, leaving 4 bases unmatched. The length of the CDR3 is 15 residues. Germline values: CDR1 SGHTA, CDR2 FQGNSA.

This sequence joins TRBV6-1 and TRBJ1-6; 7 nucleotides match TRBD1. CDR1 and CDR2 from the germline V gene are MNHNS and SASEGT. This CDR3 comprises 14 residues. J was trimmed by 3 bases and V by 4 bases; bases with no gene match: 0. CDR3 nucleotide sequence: TGTGCCAGCAGTGGACAGGGCTATAATTCACCCCTCCACTTT. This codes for CASSGQGYNSPLHF.

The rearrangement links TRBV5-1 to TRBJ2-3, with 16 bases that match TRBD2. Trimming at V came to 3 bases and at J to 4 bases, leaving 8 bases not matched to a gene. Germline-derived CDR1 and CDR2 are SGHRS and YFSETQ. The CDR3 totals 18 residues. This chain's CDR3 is CASSYGTSGRAVADTQYF. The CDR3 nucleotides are TGCGCCAGCAGCTACGGGACTAGCGGGAGGGCCGTGGCAGATACGCAGTATTTT.

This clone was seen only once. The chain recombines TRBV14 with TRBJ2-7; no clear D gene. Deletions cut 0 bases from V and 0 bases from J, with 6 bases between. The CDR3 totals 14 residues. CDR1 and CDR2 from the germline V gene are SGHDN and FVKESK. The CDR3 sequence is CASSQDSVSYEQYF. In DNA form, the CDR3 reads TGTGCCAGCAGCCAAGATTCCGTCTCCTACGAGCAGTACTTC.

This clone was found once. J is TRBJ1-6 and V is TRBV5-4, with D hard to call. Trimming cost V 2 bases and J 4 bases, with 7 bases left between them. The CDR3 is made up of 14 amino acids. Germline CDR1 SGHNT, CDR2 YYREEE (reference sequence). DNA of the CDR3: TGTGCCAGCAGCTTTGGAGGGTATAATTCACCCCTCCACTTT. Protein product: CASSFGGYNSPLHF.

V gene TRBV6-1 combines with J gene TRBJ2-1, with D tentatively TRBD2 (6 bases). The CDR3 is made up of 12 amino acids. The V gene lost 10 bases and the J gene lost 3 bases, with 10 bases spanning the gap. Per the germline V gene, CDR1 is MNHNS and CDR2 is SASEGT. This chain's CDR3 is CATGDFYNEQFF. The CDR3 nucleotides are TGTGCCACCGGGGACTTCTACAATGAGCAGTTCTTC.

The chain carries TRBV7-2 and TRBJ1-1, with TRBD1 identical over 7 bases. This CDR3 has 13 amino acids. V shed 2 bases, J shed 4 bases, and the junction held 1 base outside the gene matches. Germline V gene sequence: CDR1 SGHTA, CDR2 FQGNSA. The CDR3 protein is CASSLSGGTEAFF. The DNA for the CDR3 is TGTGCCAGCAGCTTATCAGGGGGCACTGAAGCTTTCTTT.

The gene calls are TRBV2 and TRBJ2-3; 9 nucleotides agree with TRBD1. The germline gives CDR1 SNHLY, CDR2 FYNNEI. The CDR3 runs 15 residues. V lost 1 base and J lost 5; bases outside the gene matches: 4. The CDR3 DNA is TGTGCCAGCAGTGAAGGGGACAGGGTAGGAGATACGCAGTATTTT. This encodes CASSEGDRVGDTQYF.

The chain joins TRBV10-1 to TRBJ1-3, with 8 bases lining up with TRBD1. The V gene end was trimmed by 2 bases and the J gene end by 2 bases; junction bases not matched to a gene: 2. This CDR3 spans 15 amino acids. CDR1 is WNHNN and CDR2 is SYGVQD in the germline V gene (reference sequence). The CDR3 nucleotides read TGCGCCAGCAGTGAGCAGACAGGGGCTGGAAACACCATATATTTT. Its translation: CASSEQTGAGNTIYF.

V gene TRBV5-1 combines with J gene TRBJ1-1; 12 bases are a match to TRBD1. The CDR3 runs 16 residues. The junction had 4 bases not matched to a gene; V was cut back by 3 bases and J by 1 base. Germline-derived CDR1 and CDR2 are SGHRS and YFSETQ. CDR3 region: CASSSGTGGTNTEAFF. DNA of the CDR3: TGCGCCAGCAGCTCCGGGACAGGGGGCACGAACACTGAAGCTTTCTTT.

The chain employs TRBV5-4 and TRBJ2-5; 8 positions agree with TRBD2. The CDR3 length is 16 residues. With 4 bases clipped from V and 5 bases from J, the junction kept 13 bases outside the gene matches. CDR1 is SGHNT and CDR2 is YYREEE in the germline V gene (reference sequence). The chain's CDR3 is CASSLSGSRIKETQYF. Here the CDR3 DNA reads TGTGCCAGCAGCCTCAGCGGGAGCCGCATCAAGGAGACCCAGTACTTC.

CDR3 sequence: CASSSSGRTQETQYF. The CDR3 nucleotides are TGTGCCAGCAGTTCTAGCGGGAGGACTCAAGAGACCCAGTACTTC. The chain joins TRBV6-5 to TRBJ2-5, with 11 bases identical to TRBD2. The CDR3 sequence is 15 residues long. The trim removed 4 bases at V and 2 bases at J, leaving 3 bases unmatched. Germline V CDR1 and CDR2: MNHEY, SVGAGI.

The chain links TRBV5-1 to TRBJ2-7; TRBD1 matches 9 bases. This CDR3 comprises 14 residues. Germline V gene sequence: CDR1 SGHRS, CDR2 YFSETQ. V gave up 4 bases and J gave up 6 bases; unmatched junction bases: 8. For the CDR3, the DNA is TGCGCCAGCAGCAGGGACAGGGACGCAGGCGAGCAGTACTTC. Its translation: CASSRDRDAGEQYF.

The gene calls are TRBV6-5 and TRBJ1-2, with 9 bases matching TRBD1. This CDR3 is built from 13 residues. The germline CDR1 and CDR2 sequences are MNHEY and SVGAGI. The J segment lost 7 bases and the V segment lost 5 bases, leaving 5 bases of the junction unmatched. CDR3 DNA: TGTGCCAGCAGTGGGGACAGGGCGGGTGGCTACACCTTC. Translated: CASSGDRAGGYTF.

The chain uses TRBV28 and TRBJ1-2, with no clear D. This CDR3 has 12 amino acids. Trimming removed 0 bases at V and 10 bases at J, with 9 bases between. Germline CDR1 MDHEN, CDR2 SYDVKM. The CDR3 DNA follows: TGTGCCAGCAGTTTATGGGGAGGTGACTACACCTTC. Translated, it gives CASSLWGGDYTF.

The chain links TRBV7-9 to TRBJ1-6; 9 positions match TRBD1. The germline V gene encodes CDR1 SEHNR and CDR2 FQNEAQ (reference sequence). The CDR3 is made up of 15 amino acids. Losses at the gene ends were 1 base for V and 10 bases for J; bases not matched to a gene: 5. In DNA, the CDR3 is TGTGCCAGCAGCTTAGAGAGACAGGGGGGGTCACCCCTCCACTTT. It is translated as CASSLERQGGSPLHF.

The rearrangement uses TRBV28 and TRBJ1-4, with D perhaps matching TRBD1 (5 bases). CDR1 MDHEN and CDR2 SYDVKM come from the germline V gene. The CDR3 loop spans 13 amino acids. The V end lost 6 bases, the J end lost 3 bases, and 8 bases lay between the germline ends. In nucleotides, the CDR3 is TGTGCCAGCAGCTCGGGGGCTAATGAAAAACTGTTTTTT. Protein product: CASSSGANEKLFF. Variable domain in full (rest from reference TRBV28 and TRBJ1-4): DVKVTQSSRYLVKRTGEKVFLECVQDMDHENMFWYRQDPGLGLRLIYFSYDVKMKEKGDIPEGYSVSREKKERFSLILESASTNQTSMYLCASSSGANEKLFFGSGTQLSVL.

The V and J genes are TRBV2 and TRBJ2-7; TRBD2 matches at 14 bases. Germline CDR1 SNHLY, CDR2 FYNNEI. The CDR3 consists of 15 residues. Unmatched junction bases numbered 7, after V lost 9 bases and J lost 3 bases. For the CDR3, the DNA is TGTGCCAGTCAGACTAGCGGGAGGGATTACTACGAGCAGTACTTC. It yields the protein CASQTSGRDYYEQYF.

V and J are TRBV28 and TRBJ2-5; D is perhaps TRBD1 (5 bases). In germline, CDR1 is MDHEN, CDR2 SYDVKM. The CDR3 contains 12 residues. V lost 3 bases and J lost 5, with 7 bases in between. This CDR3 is CASSFRGETQYF. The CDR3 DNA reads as TGTGCCAGCAGTTTTAGGGGCGAGACCCAGTACTTC. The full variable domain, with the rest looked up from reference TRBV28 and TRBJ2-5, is DVKVTQSSRYLVKRTGEKVFLECVQDMDHENMFWYRQDPGLGLRLIYFSYDVKMKEKGDIPEGYSVSREKKERFSLILESASTNQTSMYLCASSFRGETQYFGPGTRLLVL.

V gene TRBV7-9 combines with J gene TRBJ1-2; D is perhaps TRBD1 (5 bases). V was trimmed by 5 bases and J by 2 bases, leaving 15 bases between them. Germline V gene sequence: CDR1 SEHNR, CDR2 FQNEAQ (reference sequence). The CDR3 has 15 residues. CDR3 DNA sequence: TGTGCCAGCAGCCCCGGGCAGGGTTGGAACTATGGCTACACCTTC. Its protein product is CASSPGQGWNYGYTF.

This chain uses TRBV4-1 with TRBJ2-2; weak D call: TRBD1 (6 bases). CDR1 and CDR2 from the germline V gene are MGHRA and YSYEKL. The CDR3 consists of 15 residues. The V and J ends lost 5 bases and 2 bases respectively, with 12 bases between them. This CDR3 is CASSKTGTNTGELFF. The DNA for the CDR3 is TGCGCCAGCAGCAAGACCGGGACAAACACCGGGGAGCTGTTTTTT.

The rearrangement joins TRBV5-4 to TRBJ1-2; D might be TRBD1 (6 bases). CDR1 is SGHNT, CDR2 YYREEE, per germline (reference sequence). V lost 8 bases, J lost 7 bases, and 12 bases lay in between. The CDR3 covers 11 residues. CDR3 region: CASQGYGGYTF. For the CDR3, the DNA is TGTGCCAGTCAGGGGTATGGTGGCTACACCTTC.